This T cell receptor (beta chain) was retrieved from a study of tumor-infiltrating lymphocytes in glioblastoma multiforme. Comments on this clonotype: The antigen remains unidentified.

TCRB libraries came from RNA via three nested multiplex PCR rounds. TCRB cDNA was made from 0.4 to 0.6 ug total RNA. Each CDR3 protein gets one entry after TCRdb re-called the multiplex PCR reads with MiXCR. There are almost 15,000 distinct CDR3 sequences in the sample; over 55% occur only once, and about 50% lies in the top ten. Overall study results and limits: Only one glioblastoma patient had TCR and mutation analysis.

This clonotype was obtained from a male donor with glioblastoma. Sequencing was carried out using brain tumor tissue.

The CDR3 region is CASSRDRSNYGYTF. CDR3 DNA sequence: TGTGCCAGCAGCCGAGACAGGTCTAACTATGGCTACACCTTC. This chain connects TRBV11-2 to TRBJ1-2, with a tentative D call TRBD1 (6 bases). The V end lost 5 bases, the J end lost 0 bases, and 10 bases lay between the germline ends. This CDR3 has 14 residues. Per the germline V gene, CDR1 is SGHAT and CDR2 is FQNNGV.